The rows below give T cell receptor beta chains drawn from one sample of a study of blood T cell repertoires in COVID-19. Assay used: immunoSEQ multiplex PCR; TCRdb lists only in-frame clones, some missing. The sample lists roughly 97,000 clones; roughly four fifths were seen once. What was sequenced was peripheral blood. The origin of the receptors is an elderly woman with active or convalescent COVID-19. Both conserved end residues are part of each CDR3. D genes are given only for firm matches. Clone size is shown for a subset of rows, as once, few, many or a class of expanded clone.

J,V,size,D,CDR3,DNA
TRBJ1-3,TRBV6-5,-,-,CASSPRQTYTIYF,TGTGCCAGCAGTCCCCGACAGACATACACCATATATTTT
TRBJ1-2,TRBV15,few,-,CATSRDSGYTF,TGTGCCACCAGCAGAGATAGTGGCTACACCTTC
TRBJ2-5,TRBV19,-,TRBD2,CASSRLAGGPKETQYF,TGTGCCAGTAGTCGCCTAGCGGGAGGGCCGAAGGAGACCCAGTACTTC
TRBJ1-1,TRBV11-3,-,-,CASSFSGTEGTEAFF,TGTGCCAGCAGCTTCTCCGGGACGGAGGGGACTGAAGCTTTCTTT
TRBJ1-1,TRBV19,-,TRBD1,CASSRQGANTEAFF,TGTGCCAGTAGTAGACAGGGGGCGAACACTGAAGCTTTCTTT
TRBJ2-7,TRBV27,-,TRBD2,CASRVGLAEYEQYF,TGTGCCAGCAGGGTAGGTCTAGCGGAGTACGAGCAGTACTTC
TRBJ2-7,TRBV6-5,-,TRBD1,CASSYLLDRDYEQYF,TGTGCCAGCAGTTACTTACTGGACAGGGACTACGAGCAGTACTTC
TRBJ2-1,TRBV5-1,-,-,CASSSTTGRNEQFF,TGCGCCAGCAGCTCGACGACAGGGAGGAATGAGCAGTTCTTC
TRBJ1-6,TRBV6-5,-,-,CASTNGNSPLHF,TGTGCCAGCACGAACGGGAATTCACCCCTCCACTTT
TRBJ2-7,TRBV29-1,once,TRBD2,CSVRPRAGGSYEQYF,TGCAGCGTGAGGCCGAGGGCGGGAGGATCTTACGAGCAGTACTTC
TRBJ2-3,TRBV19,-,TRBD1,CASGTGGEDTQYF,TGTGCCAGCGGGACAGGGGGCGAAGATACGCAGTATTTT
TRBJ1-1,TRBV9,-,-,CASSATGRAEAFF,TGTGCCAGCAGCGCTACAGGGAGGGCTGAAGCTTTCTTT
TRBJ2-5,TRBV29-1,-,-,CSVVGLQETQYF,TGCAGCGTTGTTGGGCTCCAAGAGACCCAGTACTTC
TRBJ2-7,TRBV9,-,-,CASSPYRVGAYEQYF,TGTGCCAGCAGCCCTTACAGGGTCGGGGCCTACGAGCAGTACTTC
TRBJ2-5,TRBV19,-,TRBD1,CASSIAAGGRGETQYF,TGTGCCAGTAGTATAGCGGCAGGGGGAAGGGGAGAGACCCAGTACTTC
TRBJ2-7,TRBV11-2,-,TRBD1,CASSSRTGRYEQYF,TGTGCCAGCAGCTCAAGGACAGGGCGGTACGAGCAGTACTTC
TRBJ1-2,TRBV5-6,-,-,CASSLAGGYYGYTF,TGTGCCAGCAGCTTGGCCGGCGGTTACTATGGCTACACCTTC
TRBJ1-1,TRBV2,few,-,CASSVTEGYKSEAFF,TGTGCCAGCAGTGTTACGGAGGGTTATAAGTCTGAAGCTTTCTTT
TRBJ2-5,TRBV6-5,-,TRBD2,CASSYPTSGGVETQYF,TGTGCCAGCAGTTATCCGACTAGCGGGGGGGTTGAGACCCAGTACTTC
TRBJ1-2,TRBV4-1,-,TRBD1,CASSLNQGEDNYGYTF,TGCGCCAGCAGCCTAAATCAGGGGGAAGATAACTATGGCTACACCTTC
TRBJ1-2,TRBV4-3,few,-,CASSQSGGGHYGYTF,TGCGCCAGCAGCCAGAGTGGAGGCGGCCACTATGGCTACACCTTC
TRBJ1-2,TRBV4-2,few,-,CASSQVGTGASGGYTF,TGTGCCAGCAGCCAAGTGGGCACAGGAGCGAGTGGTGGCTACACCTTC
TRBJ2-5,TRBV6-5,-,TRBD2,CASSRGTSGKETQYF,TGTGCCAGCAGTCGCGGGACTAGCGGGAAAGAGACCCAGTACTTC
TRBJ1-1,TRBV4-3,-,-,CASSQETGWGAFF,TGCGCCAGCAGCCAAGAAACGGGGTGGGGAGCTTTCTTT
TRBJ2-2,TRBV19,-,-,CASSGQSSYGELFF,TGTGCCAGTAGCGGACAGAGCTCGTACGGGGAGCTGTTTTTT
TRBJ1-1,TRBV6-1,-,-,CASSDRGRTEAFF,TGTGCCAGCAGTGATAGAGGGAGAACTGAAGCTTTCTTT
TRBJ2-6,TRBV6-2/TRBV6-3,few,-,CASSSLSGPTSGANVLTF,TGTGCCAGCAGTTCGTTATCAGGGCCTACTTCTGGGGCCAACGTCCTGACTTTC
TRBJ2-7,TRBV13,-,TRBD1,CASSVNRGRSYEQYF,TGTGCCAGCAGCGTAAACAGGGGACGCTCCTACGAGCAGTACTTC